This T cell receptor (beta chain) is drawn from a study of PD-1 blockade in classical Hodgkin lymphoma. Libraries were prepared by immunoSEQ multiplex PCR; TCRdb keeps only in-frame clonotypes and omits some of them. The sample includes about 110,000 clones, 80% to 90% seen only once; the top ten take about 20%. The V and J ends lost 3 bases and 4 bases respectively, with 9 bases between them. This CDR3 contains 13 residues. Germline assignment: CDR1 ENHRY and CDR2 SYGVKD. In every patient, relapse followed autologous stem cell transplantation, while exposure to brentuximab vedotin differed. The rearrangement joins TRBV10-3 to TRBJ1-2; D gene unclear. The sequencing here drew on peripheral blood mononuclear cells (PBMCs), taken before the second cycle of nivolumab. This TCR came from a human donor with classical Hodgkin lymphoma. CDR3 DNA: TGTGCCATCAGTGACCCCGACACCTATGGCTACACCTTC. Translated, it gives CAISDPDTYGYTF.